This T cell receptor beta chain was obtained from a study of cytomegalovirus exposure and HLA in healthy donors. Study-level points and caveats: The study put around 180 TCR beta chains on its list as cytomegalovirus-associated.

As concerns this clone: The antigen is unknown.

In the PCR, 60 Vbeta and 13 Jbeta primers were used. The protocol was immunoSEQ multiplex PCR, while the TCRdb copy is restricted to in-frame clones and leaves out a portion. Among 130,000 to 150,000 clones listed, roughly 74% were seen once. This sequence was found in a woman aged 18-35 years in good health and CMV-seropositive. The material sequenced was PBMCs.

The DNA for the CDR3 is TGTGCCAGCAGTGTGGAGACAGGAGACACCGGGGAGCTGTTTTTT. Amino acid sequence: CASSVETGDTGELFF. V gene TRBV6-1 combines with J gene TRBJ2-2; weak D call: TRBD1 (6 bases). CDR3 length: 15 residues. The germline gives CDR1 MNHNS, CDR2 SASEGT. Trimming removed 4 bases at V and 3 bases at J, with 12 bases between.